The T cell receptor (beta chain) described here comes from a study of blood T cell repertoires in COVID-19. CDR1 is MNHEY, CDR2 SVGAGI, per germline. After removal of 5 bases from V and 8 bases from J, the junction contained 10 bases not matched to a gene. This CDR3 spans 15 amino acids. Symptom resolution, clearance, or two negative PCRs marked donors in Cohort 3 as recovered. Original methodology: The authors estimated nucleated cell counts from reference gene primer amplification. Profiling relied on immunoSEQ multiplex PCR, and the TCRdb table lists in-frame clones only, not all of them. D and trimming come from the DNA, and the V and J calls and clone size come from that table. The sample has 330,000 or so clones, roughly 88% seen once.

The receptor was derived from a young man who had recovered from COVID-19. The sequencing input was PBMCs or T cells enriched from blood (not recorded which). The rearrangement joins TRBV6-5 to TRBJ1-3, with 9 bases fitting TRBD1. For the CDR3, the DNA is TGTGCCAGCAGTCGTGGGGGGACAGGGTCTTACACCATATATTTT. It specifies CASSRGGTGSYTIYF.